These 20 T cell receptor beta chains share one sample of origin, sequenced in a study of blood T cell repertoires in COVID-19. Method: immunoSEQ multiplex PCR; TCRdb's copy keeps in-frame clones and lacks some. Here the sample spans 250,000 to 300,000 clones, over 75% being singletons. The sequenced sample was peripheral blood. The receptor set was obtained from a man aged 50-60 years with active or convalescent COVID-19.

V is TRBV7-2 and J is TRBJ2-7; 10 bases fit TRBD1. This CDR3 is 17 amino acids long. V trimming: 4 bases; J trimming: 2 bases; junction bases outside the gene matches: 11. CDR1 is SGHTA, CDR2 FQGNSA, per germline. The DNA for the CDR3 is TGTGCCAGCAGCTCATCAGGGACAGGGGTGAGGACCTACGAGCAGTACTTC. Amino acids: CASSSSGTGVRTYEQYF.

The V gene is TRBV5-4, the J gene TRBJ2-5; D remains ambiguous. There are 13 residues in the CDR3. V lost 1 base and J 4 bases, leaving 8 bases between the germline ends. Germline V gives CDR1 SGHNT, CDR2 YYREEE (reference sequence). The CDR3 loop is CASSLYSGETQYF. The CDR3 coding sequence is TGTGCCAGCAGCTTGTATTCCGGAGAGACCCAGTACTTC.

The chain couples TRBV28 to TRBJ1-2; 11 nucleotides line up with TRBD1. CDR3 length equals 14 residues. The V gene's germline CDR1 is MDHEN and CDR2 SYDVKM. J lost 6 bases, V lost 7 bases, and 7 bases had no gene match. The CDR3 region has the DNA TGTGCCAGCATGGCTGGACAGGGGGCCCATGGCTACACCTTC. This translates into CASMAGQGAHGYTF.

The rearrangement joins TRBV29-1 to TRBJ2-5; 7 positions agree with TRBD2. V shed 5 bases and J 2 bases; nucleotides not matched to a gene: 8. The CDR3 length is 14 residues. CDR1 is SQVTM and CDR2 is ANQGSEA in the germline V gene. The CDR3 loop is CSVRSGGTQETQYF. CDR3 DNA: TGCAGCGTTAGGTCGGGAGGAACTCAAGAGACCCAGTACTTC.

The CDR3 region has the DNA TGTGCCAGCAGCCCAGAGGGACTAGCGGGAGATTACAATGAGCAGTTCTTC. It yields the protein CASSPEGLAGDYNEQFF. The chain has TRBV4-2 and TRBJ2-1; 14 bases fit TRBD2. The trim removed 4 bases at V and 4 bases at J, leaving 6 bases unmatched. This CDR3 comprises 17 residues. Germline V gene data show CDR1 as LGHNA and CDR2 as YNFKEQ.

This clone occurred a few times. V is TRBV3-1 (or the pseudogene TRBV3-2) and J is TRBJ1-1; 8 nucleotides match TRBD1. J gave up 4 bases and V 0 bases, and 7 bases lay outside the gene matches. Germline-derived CDR1 and CDR2 are LGHDT and YNNKEL (reference sequence). This CDR3 has 16 residues. This chain's CDR3 is CASSQDQDREGTEAFF. Written as DNA, the CDR3 is TGTGCCAGCAGCCAAGATCAGGACAGGGAAGGCACTGAAGCTTTCTTT.

This chain connects TRBV15 to TRBJ2-7; D is possibly TRBD2 (5 bases). There are 11 residues in the CDR3. Trimming removed 8 bases from V and 8 bases from J, with 13 bases in between. Germline values: CDR1 LNHNV, CDR2 YYDKDF (reference sequence). CDR3 loop: CATGLFSKQYF. CDR3 sequence (DNA): TGTGCCACCGGACTCTTCTCAAAGCAGTACTTC.

This clone was seen a single time. The rearrangement links TRBV3-1 (or the pseudogene TRBV3-2) to TRBJ2-4; D might be TRBD1 (6 bases). The CDR3 extends over 15 amino acids. Germline lookup yields CDR1 LGHDT and CDR2 YNNKEL (reference sequence). V was pared by 0 bases and J by 8 bases, with 14 bases between. For the CDR3, the DNA is TGTGCCAGCAGCCAAGAAGGGACACTATGGGACATTCAGTACTTC. It is translated as CASSQEGTLWDIQYF.

This rearrangement joins TRBV4-2 to TRBJ2-1; weak D call: TRBD2 (6 bases). CDR1 and CDR2 (germline): LGHNA, YNFKEQ. CDR3 size: 16 residues. Trimming stripped 4 bases from V and 3 bases from J, with 16 bases between. CDR3 in amino acids: CASSRIPGLFYNEQFF. The CDR3 nucleotides are TGTGCCAGCAGCCGAATACCGGGACTCTTCTACAATGAGCAGTTCTTC.

V is TRBV6-1 and J is TRBJ2-1; 7 bases agree with TRBD2. The ends lost 2 bases at V and 4 bases at J; junction bases unmatched: 17. Germline-derived CDR1 and CDR2 are MNHNS and SASEGT. The CDR3 loop spans 19 amino acids. The CDR3 sequence is CASSERFFLPSGQYNEQFF. The CDR3 DNA reads TGTGCCAGCAGTGAACGCTTTTTTCTGCCTAGCGGTCAATACAATGAGCAGTTCTTC.

V is TRBV19 and J is TRBJ2-5; the D is unclear. This CDR3 has 14 residues. Germline V lookup: CDR1 LNHDA, CDR2 SQIVND (reference sequence). V was trimmed by 6 bases and J by 2 bases, leaving 13 bases between them. Here the CDR3 DNA reads TGTGCCAGTAGAAGAGCCTCTTCTCAAGAGACCCAGTACTTC. Its protein product is CASRRASSQETQYF.

This clone was picked up one time. The V call is TRBV9, the J call TRBJ2-1, with D unresolved. Trimming shortened V by 4 bases and J by 4 bases, and 6 bases separated the two germline ends. The CDR3 sequence is 12 residues long. CDR1 is SGDLS, CDR2 YYNGEE, per germline. The CDR3 nucleotides are TGTGCCAGCAGCTTTAATTACAATGAGCAGTTCTTC. The encoded protein is CASSFNYNEQFF.

The chain links TRBV20-1 to TRBJ1-2; 7 bases agree with TRBD1. This CDR3 is 11 amino acids long. Germline CDR1 and CDR2: DFQATT and SNEGSKA (reference sequence). V shed 6 bases and J 6 bases; nucleotides not matched to a gene: 4. This CDR3 reads CSAPGGNGYTF. The CDR3 region has the DNA TGCAGTGCCCCAGGGGGAAATGGCTACACCTTC.

The rearrangement uses TRBV13 and TRBJ2-7; perhaps TRBD2 as D (6 bases). The V end lost 5 bases, the J end lost 4 bases, and 18 bases lay between the germline ends. The CDR3 sequence is 15 residues long. CDR1 and CDR2 (germline): PRHDT, FYEKMQ (reference sequence). The CDR3 DNA follows: TGTGCCAGCAGCCCTTCACCGGGAGTCAGATACGAGCAGTACTTC. The encoded protein is CASSPSPGVRYEQYF.

The chain couples TRBV25-1 to TRBJ2-1; 9 nucleotides align to TRBD1. The ends lost 3 bases at V and 5 bases at J; junction bases unmatched: 8. Germline V gives CDR1 MGHDK, CDR2 SYGVNS. This CDR3 region has 16 residues. The CDR3 bases are TGTGCCAGCAGTGATTCAGGACAGGGGACGGACAATGAGCAGTTCTTC. This translates into CASSDSGQGTDNEQFF.

The chain carries TRBV10-3 and TRBJ2-1, with 7 bases aligning to TRBD1. V lost 0 bases to trimming and J lost 6 bases; unmatched junction nucleotides: 8. CDR3 length: 16 residues. From germline, CDR1 is ENHRY and CDR2 SYGVKD. CDR3 sequence (DNA): TGTGCCATCAGTGAGTCCGGGGACAGCCACTCCAATGAGCAGTTCTTC. Translation: CAISESGDSHSNEQFF.

V and J are TRBV13 and TRBJ2-3, with TRBD2 identical over 14 bases. The germline CDR1 and CDR2 sequences are PRHDT and FYEKMQ (reference sequence). This CDR3 is built from 16 residues. The ends lost 4 bases at V and 5 bases at J; junction bases unmatched: 5. The CDR3 nucleotides read TGTGCCAGCAGCTCCGGACTAGCGGGAGGAGGAGATACGCAGTATTTT. This translates into CASSSGLAGGGDTQYF. The whole variable domain, filled in from reference TRBV13 and TRBJ2-3, reads AAGVIQSPRHLIKEKRETATLKCYPIPRHDTVYWYQQGPGQDPQFLISFYEKMQSDKGSIPDRFSAQQFSDYHSELNMSSLELGDSALYFCASSSGLAGGGDTQYFGPGTRLTVL.

Concerning this clone itself: A junction boundary mismatches the germline segment, possibly from a read error. This rearrangement joins TRBV9 to TRBJ2-3; 9 nucleotides agree with TRBD1. CDR1 is SGDLS, CDR2 YYNGEE, per germline. The CDR3 extends over 13 amino acids. The DNA for the CDR3 is TGTGCCAGCAGCGTAGGAGCACAGGGGGCGCTGTCTTTT. Translation gives CASSVGAQGALSF. The whole variable domain, remainder taken from reference TRBV9 and TRBJ2-3, is DSGVTQTPKHLITATGQRVTLRCSPRSGDLSVYWYQQSLDQGLQFLIQYYNGEERAKGNILERFSAQQFPDLHSELNLSSLELGDSALYFCASSVGAQGALSFGPGTRLTVL.

J is TRBJ1-5 and V is TRBV6-2 or TRBV6-3; a possible D gene is TRBD1 (5 bases). This CDR3 region has 15 residues. Germline assignment: CDR1 MNHEY and CDR2 SVGEGT. Trimming left V 4 bases short and J 2 bases short, with 12 bases between. CDR3 loop: CASSWAGGRNQPQHF. The CDR3 region has the DNA TGTGCCAGCAGTTGGGCCGGGGGTCGCAATCAGCCCCAGCATTTT.

The V call is TRBV3-1 (or the pseudogene TRBV3-2), the J call TRBJ1-3; D possibly corresponds to TRBD1 (5 bases). Germline V gene lookup returns CDR1 LGHDT and CDR2 YNNKEL (reference sequence). The CDR3 consists of 14 residues. V lost 3 bases, J lost 8 bases, and 14 bases lay in between. CDR3 sequence reads: CASSQQGRGHTIYF. DNA for the CDR3: TGTGCCAGCAGCCAGCAGGGTAGGGGTCACACCATATATTTT.